This TCR beta chain was profiled in a study of cytomegalovirus exposure and HLA in healthy donors. Broader study findings: Fewer N-insertions (relative to the 666-donor mean) were reportedly seen in an Asian-associated ancestry cluster in a later analysis.

To note about this clone: What it binds is unknown.

This CDR3 has 14 residues. The V gene lost 6 bases and the J gene lost 5 bases, with 15 bases spanning the gap. Germline V CDR1 and CDR2: MDHEN, SYDVKM. Amplification used 60 Vbeta primers and 13 Jbeta primers. TCRdb's table, derived via immunoSEQ multiplex PCR, lists solely in-frame clones and lacks some. The sample consists of 100,000 or so clones, about 80% of them appearing once. The genes are TRBV28 and TRBJ2-3; D is perhaps TRBD1 (6 bases). The sample comprised PBMCs. This TCR came from a man in his forties in good health and CMV-seronegative. CDR3 amino acids: CASSQTGQIDTQYF. CDR3 nucleotide sequence: TGTGCCAGCAGCCAAACAGGGCAGATAGATACGCAGTATTTT.